Sequencing of this TCR beta chain was carried out in a study of CD8 T cells in ankylosing spondylitis. Study results and caveats: Ankylosing spondylitis blood seemed to carry a telltale TCR beta motif made of fewer than 10 highly homologous variants.

This clonotype was counted many times. What it binds is unknown. MiXCR, run by TCRdb on the 5' RACE reads, gives a single entry per CDR3 protein. The repertoire has roughly 700,000 distinct CDR3 sequences, 15% to 20% of them found once; the top ten carry 15% to 20%. The V gene's germline CDR1 is LGHNA and CDR2 YNFKEQ. The V gene end was trimmed by 0 bases and the J gene end by 5 bases; junction bases not matched to a gene: 9. The CDR3 spans 16 residues. The chain has TRBV4-2 and TRBJ2-5; 7 positions match TRBD2. Sequencing was carried out using blood, either unsorted or a sorted T cell fraction (not recorded which). This sequence originates from a male donor with ankylosing spondylitis. Here the CDR3 DNA reads TGTGCCAGCAGCCAAGATCTAGCGGAGGGGTGGGAGACCCAGTACTTC. Translating gives CASSQDLAEGWETQYF.